Below are 27 T cell receptor beta chains sequenced from a single sample in a study of shared clonotypes between healthy human individuals. Using immunoSEQ multiplex PCR, the repertoire was profiled, and TCRdb retains in-frame clones only, with some absent. The sample records about 980,000 clones, around three quarters being singletons. Sequencing was done on a sample of memory CD4+ T cells sorted from blood. Subset denoted: CD45RA-negative fraction. All receptors come from a young man in good health.

The J gene is TRBJ2-7, the V gene TRBV28; TRBD2 is a possible D gene (5 bases). The CDR3 consists of 13 residues. V was clipped by 8 bases and J by 2 bases, with 13 bases between them. Germline-derived CDR1 and CDR2 are MDHEN and SYDVKM. The CDR3: CASERESPYEQYF. The CDR3 region has the DNA TGTGCCAGCGAACGGGAATCCCCCTACGAGCAGTACTTC.

V gene TRBV6-1 combines with J gene TRBJ2-7; 8 bases are shared with TRBD1. The CDR3 contains 12 residues. Trimming took 0 bases from V and 13 from J; bases not matched to a gene: 5. Germline CDR1 reads MNHNS; CDR2 reads SASEGT. Here the CDR3 DNA reads TGTGCCAGCAGTGAAGCCGACAGGGGTATTTACTTC. Its translation: CASSEADRGIYF.

This chain joins TRBV19 and TRBJ1-2; 10 positions agree with TRBD1. J was trimmed by 2 bases and V by 4 bases; bases with no gene match: 1. This CDR3 region has 14 residues. The germline V gene encodes CDR1 LNHDA and CDR2 SQIVND (reference sequence). The CDR3 region has the DNA TGTGCCAGTAGTAAGGGACAGGGGAACTATGGCTACACCTTC. It encodes CASSKGQGNYGYTF.

There are a few counts of this clone. The chain uses TRBV7-9 and TRBJ1-1; 7 nucleotides match TRBD1. The CDR3 is 15 amino acids. The germline V gene encodes CDR1 SEHNR and CDR2 FQNEAQ (reference sequence). Trimming took 6 bases from V and 4 from J; bases not matched to a gene: 11. CDR3 sequence: CASRRQGISSTEAFF. The CDR3 coding sequence is TGTGCCAGCAGGCGACAGGGAATATCGTCCACTGAAGCTTTCTTT.

The J gene is TRBJ1-2, the V gene TRBV10-3, with D possibly TRBD1 on 5 matching bases. Germline V gene data show CDR1 as ENHRY and CDR2 as SYGVKD. This CDR3 region has 13 residues. V lost 3 bases, J lost 3 bases, and 8 bases lay in between. CDR3 region: CAISDDSYYGYTF. In DNA form, the CDR3 reads TGTGCCATCAGTGATGACAGCTACTATGGCTACACCTTC.

The genes are TRBV7-2 and TRBJ2-1; D may be TRBD1 (5 bases). CDR1 and CDR2 (germline): SGHTA, FQGNSA. The CDR3 sequence is 15 residues long. V was clipped by 1 base and J by 4 bases, with 11 bases between them. CDR3 in amino acids: CASSLGPGSYNEQFF. Written as DNA, the CDR3 is TGTGCCAGCAGCTTAGGGCCAGGGTCATACAATGAGCAGTTCTTC. The complete variable domain, with remaining parts taken from reference TRBV7-2 and TRBJ2-1, reads GAGVSQSPSNKVTEKGKDVELRCDPISGHTALYWYRQSLGQGLEFLIYFQGNSAPDKSGLPSDRFSAERTGGSVSTLTIQRTQQEDSAVYLCASSLGPGSYNEQFFGPGTRLTVL.

Only a few counts were recorded for this clone. The rearrangement links TRBV7-9 to TRBJ1-4, with D uncertain. The CDR3 has 16 residues. Germline V gives CDR1 SEHNR, CDR2 FQNEAQ (reference sequence). V dropped 5 bases and J dropped 3 bases, with 16 bases sitting between them. CDR3 protein: CASSPAAQFPNEKLFF. The CDR3 nucleotides read TGTGCCAGCAGCCCTGCAGCTCAGTTTCCTAATGAAAAACTGTTTTTT.

In nucleotides, the CDR3 is TGTGCCAGCAGTTTATCGCCCAGCGGGAGATCCGAGCAGTACTTC. It specifies CASSLSPSGRSEQYF. This chain joins TRBV27 and TRBJ2-7, with 8 bases identical to TRBD2. V was pared by 0 bases and J by 6 bases, with 7 bases of the junction left unmatched. Germline loops: CDR1 MNHEY, CDR2 SMNVEV (reference sequence). The CDR3 is 15 amino acids.

The chain uses TRBV7-2 and TRBJ2-7; 8 positions agree with TRBD1. Germline assignment: CDR1 SGHTA and CDR2 FQGNSA. The CDR3 runs to 15 residues. With 2 bases clipped from V and 5 bases from J, the junction kept 8 bases outside the gene matches. In DNA form, the CDR3 reads TGTGCCAGCAGCTTAAGGGGTCAGGGGGCAAACGAGCAGTACTTC. This translates into CASSLRGQGANEQYF.

The rearrangement joins TRBV4-1 to TRBJ2-3; TRBD1 matches at 10 bases. The V gene end was trimmed by 1 base and the J gene end by 6 bases; junction bases not matched to a gene: 7. The CDR3 runs 16 residues. Germline assignment: CDR1 MGHRA and CDR2 YSYEKL. CDR3 region: CASSQVRQGAADTQYF. The CDR3 bases are TGCGCCAGCAGCCAAGTACGACAGGGGGCGGCGGATACGCAGTATTTT.

The rearrangement joins TRBV11-2 to TRBJ2-2; no reliable D call. V lost 2 bases and J lost 5, with 9 bases in between. From germline, CDR1 is SGHAT and CDR2 FQNNGV. This CDR3 has 14 residues. The CDR3 DNA sequence: TGTGCCAGCAGCTTAAATTTTAGGACCGGGGAGCTGTTTTTT. Its protein product is CASSLNFRTGELFF.

This clone was detected once. The sample contains more than one DNA sequence encoding this CDR3. The chain carries TRBV18 and TRBJ1-3; TRBD1 agrees at 8 bases. The trim removed 0 bases at V and 4 bases at J, leaving 2 bases unmatched. The germline gives CDR1 KGHSH, CDR2 LQKENI. The CDR3 sequence is 15 residues long. The CDR3 sequence: CASSPPGQGGNTIYF. The CDR3 coding sequence is TGTGCCAGCTCACCACCTGGACAGGGAGGAAACACCATATATTTT.

J is TRBJ2-5 and V is TRBV29-1, with TRBD1 as a possible D gene (5 bases). Trimming cost V 3 bases and J 5 bases, with 13 bases left between them. CDR3 size: 13 residues. The V gene's germline CDR1 is SQVTM and CDR2 ANQGSEA. CDR3 nucleotide sequence: TGCAGCGTTGAGCAGGGTTCCTTCGAGACCCAGTACTTC. It codes for CSVEQGSFETQYF.

The rearrangement links TRBV27 to TRBJ1-2; the D gene is possibly TRBD1 (6 bases). Germline CDR1 reads MNHEY; CDR2 reads SMNVEV (reference sequence). V lost 2 bases and J lost 2, with 12 bases in between. The length of the CDR3 is 15 residues. The CDR3: CASSLRGGQNYGYTF. The CDR3 DNA reads TGTGCCAGCAGTTTACGGGGGGGGCAGAACTATGGCTACACCTTC.

V gene TRBV6-1 combines with J gene TRBJ2-6, with unresolved D. This CDR3 has 15 residues. The germline CDR1 and CDR2 sequences are MNHNS and SASEGT. V shed 0 bases and J shed 3 bases, with 6 bases lying between them. CDR3 nucleotide sequence: TGTGCCAGCAGTGAAGCGCAAAATGGGGCCAACGTCCTGACTTTC. Protein product: CASSEAQNGANVLTF.

In this sample, this clone turned up a few times. Distinct nucleotide sequences in the sample also encode this CDR3. J is TRBJ1-1 and V is TRBV5-1, with D perhaps TRBD1 (5 bases). The CDR3 totals 14 residues. V lost 0 bases and J lost 4, with 10 bases in between. The V gene's germline CDR1 is SGHRS and CDR2 YFSETQ. In DNA, the CDR3 is TGCGCCAGCAGCTTGGCCGCGGGGGGCACTGAAGCTTTCTTT. This codes for CASSLAAGGTEAFF.

The V gene is TRBV6-1, the J gene TRBJ1-1; D is undetermined. Germline V lookup: CDR1 MNHNS, CDR2 SASEGT. Between the trimmed V and J ends, which lost 8 bases and 1 base, there was a span of 11 bases. The CDR3 consists of 13 residues. The chain's CDR3 is CASAHDGNTEAFF. In DNA, the CDR3 is TGTGCCAGCGCCCATGACGGGAACACTGAAGCTTTCTTT.

Concerning this clone itself: The junction shows a germline mismatch at one end, possibly a read error. The gene calls are TRBV7-7 and TRBJ1-1; D ambiguous. This CDR3 region has 13 residues. Germline loops: CDR1 SSHAT, CDR2 FNYEAQ (reference sequence). The CDR3 sequence is CASSRDYNTEAFF. The CDR3 bases are TGTGCTAGCAGCCGAGACTATAACACTGAAGCTTTCTTT.

This clone is a singleton in its sample. The chain carries TRBV28 and TRBJ1-6, with D hard to call. The germline V and J ends were trimmed by 6 bases and 7 bases, with 25 bases remaining between them. From germline, CDR1 is MDHEN and CDR2 SYDVKM. CDR3 length equals 18 residues. CDR3: CASSPPWSASRKNSPLHF. Here the CDR3 DNA reads TGTGCCAGCAGCCCCCCCTGGAGCGCCTCCAGAAAAAATTCACCCCTCCACTTT.

This clone was detected a few times. This specimen includes other DNA sequences encoding the same CDR3. V gene TRBV5-1 combines with J gene TRBJ1-1; D remains ambiguous. The CDR3 is 12 residues long. The germline V gene has CDR1 SGHRS and CDR2 YFSETQ. Trimming shortened V by 0 bases and J by 5 bases, and 5 bases separated the two germline ends. The CDR3 bases are TGCGCCAGCAGCTTGGAAGGGACTGAAGCTTTCTTT. This encodes CASSLEGTEAFF.

The rearrangement joins TRBV11-1 to TRBJ2-7; TRBD1 matches at 7 bases. Germline V CDR1 and CDR2: SGHAT, FQDESV (reference sequence). V gave up 3 bases and J gave up 2 bases; unmatched junction bases: 7. This CDR3 spans 15 amino acids. Here the CDR3 reads CASSLGVTGTYEQYF. CDR3 nucleotide sequence: TGTGCCAGCAGCTTGGGGGTGACAGGGACCTACGAGCAGTACTTC.

On this clone: Additional DNA sequences in this sample encode the identical CDR3. The chain carries TRBV10-1 and TRBJ2-7, with D uncertain. The CDR3 covers 14 residues. Germline CDR1 WNHNN, CDR2 SYGVQD (reference sequence). The V and J ends lost 0 bases and 1 base respectively, with 7 bases between them. The CDR3 DNA reads TGCGCCAGCAGTGAGTCTGGACGGTCCTACGAGCAGTACTTC. It is translated as CASSESGRSYEQYF.

This clone was observed at least ten times. The CDR3 sequence: CASSLGQETGNTIYF. In DNA, the CDR3 is TGTGCCAGCAGCCTTGGACAGGAGACTGGAAACACCATATATTTT. The chain combines TRBV7-9 with TRBJ1-3, with 7 bases identical to TRBD1. The germline gives CDR1 SEHNR, CDR2 FQNEAQ (reference sequence). The V and J ends lost 5 bases and 2 bases, in that order; junction bases with no gene match: 6. The CDR3 has 15 residues.

About this clone itself: Given a much more abundant clone one base away, this may be a read error. Other DNA sequences within the sample encode an identical CDR3. J is TRBJ2-7 and V is TRBV11-2; 7 nucleotides agree with TRBD1. The CDR3 sequence is 13 residues long. Germline V gene data show CDR1 as SGHAT and CDR2 as FQNNGV. V lost 5 bases and J lost 1; bases outside the gene matches: 2. CDR3 nucleotides: TGTGCCAGCAGCCGGGACAGTTCCTACGAGCAGTACTTC. As protein: CASSRDSSYEQYF.

The V and J genes are TRBV11-2 and TRBJ2-1; D unresolved. The CDR3 loop spans 13 amino acids. Germline CDR1 SGHAT, CDR2 FQNNGV. Trimming took off 5 bases at V and 1 base at J, with 6 bases between the two ends. CDR3 region: CASSGPSYNEQFF. The CDR3 nucleotides read TGTGCCAGCAGCGGACCGTCCTACAATGAGCAGTTCTTC. Variable domain in full (rest from reference TRBV11-2 and TRBJ2-1): EAGVAQSPRYKIIEKRQSVAFWCNPISGHATLYWYQQILGQGPKLLIQFQNNGVVDDSQLPKDRFSAERLKGVDSTLKIQPAKLEDSAVYLCASSGPSYNEQFFGPGTRLTVL.

This rearrangement joins TRBV5-1 to TRBJ1-2; D remains ambiguous. Germline V gene data show CDR1 as SGHRS and CDR2 as YFSETQ. The CDR3 covers 10 residues. Trimming took off 8 bases at V and 5 bases at J, with 7 bases between the two ends. The CDR3 DNA sequence: TGCGCCAGGTGGGTGTATGGCTACACCTTC. Protein: CARWVYGYTF.

In its sample, this clone was seen a few times. The chain combines TRBV5-8 with TRBJ2-1; no reliable D call. Trimming cost V 4 bases and J 8 bases, with 22 bases left between them. CDR1 SGHTS and CDR2 YDEGEE come from the germline V gene. CDR3 length: 16 amino acids. The CDR3 DNA reads TGTGCCAGCAGCCCATTCGGTTACAGAGAGAGGTATGAGCAGTTCTTC. Its protein is CASSPFGYRERYEQFF.